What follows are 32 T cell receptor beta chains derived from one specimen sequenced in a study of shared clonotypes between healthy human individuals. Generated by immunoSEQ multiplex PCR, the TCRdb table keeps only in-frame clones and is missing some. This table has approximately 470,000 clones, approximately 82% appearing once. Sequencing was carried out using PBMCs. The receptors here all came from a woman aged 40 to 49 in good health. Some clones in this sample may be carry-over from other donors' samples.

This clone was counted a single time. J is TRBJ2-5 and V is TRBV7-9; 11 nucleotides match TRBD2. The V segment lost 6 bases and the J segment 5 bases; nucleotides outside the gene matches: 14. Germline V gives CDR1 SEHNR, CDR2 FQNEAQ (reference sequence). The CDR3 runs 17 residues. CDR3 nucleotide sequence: TGTGCCAGCAGGCCTACTAGCGGGAGAGGGGGTCAGGAGACCCAGTACTTC. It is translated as CASRPTSGRGGQETQYF.

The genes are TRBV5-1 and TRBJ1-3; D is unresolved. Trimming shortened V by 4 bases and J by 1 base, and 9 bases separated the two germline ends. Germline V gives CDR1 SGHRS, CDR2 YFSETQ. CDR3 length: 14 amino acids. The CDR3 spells CASSQTGSGNTIYF. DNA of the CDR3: TGCGCCAGCAGCCAAACTGGGTCTGGAAACACCATATATTTT.

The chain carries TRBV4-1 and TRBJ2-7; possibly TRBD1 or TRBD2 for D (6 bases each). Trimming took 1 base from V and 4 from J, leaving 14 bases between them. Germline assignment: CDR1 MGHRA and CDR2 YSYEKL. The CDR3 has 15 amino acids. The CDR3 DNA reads TGCGCCAGCAGCCAAGCGGCGCCGGGGGCATACGAGCAGTACTTC. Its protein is CASSQAAPGAYEQYF.

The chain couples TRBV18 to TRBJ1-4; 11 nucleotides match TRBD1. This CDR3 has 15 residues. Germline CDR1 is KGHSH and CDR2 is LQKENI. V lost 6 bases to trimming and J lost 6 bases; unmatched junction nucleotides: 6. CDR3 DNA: TGTGCCAGCTCCCGAGGACAGGGGGCTTATGAAAAACTGTTTTTT. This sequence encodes CASSRGQGAYEKLFF.

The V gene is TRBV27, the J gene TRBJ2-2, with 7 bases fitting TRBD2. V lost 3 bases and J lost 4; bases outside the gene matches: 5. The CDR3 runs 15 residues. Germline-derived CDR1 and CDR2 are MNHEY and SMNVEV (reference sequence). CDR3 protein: CASSLGTTRTGELFF. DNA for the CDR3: TGTGCCAGCAGTTTGGGGACTACTCGCACCGGGGAGCTGTTTTTT.

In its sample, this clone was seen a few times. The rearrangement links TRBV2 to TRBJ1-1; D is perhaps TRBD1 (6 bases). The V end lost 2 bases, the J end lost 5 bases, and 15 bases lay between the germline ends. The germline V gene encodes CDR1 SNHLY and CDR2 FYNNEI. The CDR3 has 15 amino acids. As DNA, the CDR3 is TGTGCCAGCAGTGAATTCCAGGGGTCGGGGACTGAAGCTTTCTTT. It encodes CASSEFQGSGTEAFF.

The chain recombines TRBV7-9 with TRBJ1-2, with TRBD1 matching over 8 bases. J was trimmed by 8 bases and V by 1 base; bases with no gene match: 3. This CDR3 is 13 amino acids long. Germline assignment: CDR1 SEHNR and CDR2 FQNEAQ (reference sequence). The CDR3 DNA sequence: TGTGCCAGCAGCTTAGAGGACAGGGCCGGCTACACCTTC. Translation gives CASSLEDRAGYTF. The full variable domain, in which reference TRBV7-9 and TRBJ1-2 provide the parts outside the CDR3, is DTGVSQNPRHKITKRGQNVTFRCDPISEHNRLYWYRQTLGQGPEFLTYFQNEAQLEKSRLLSDRFSAERPKGSFSTLEIQRTEQGDSAMYLCASSLEDRAGYTFGSGTRLTVV.

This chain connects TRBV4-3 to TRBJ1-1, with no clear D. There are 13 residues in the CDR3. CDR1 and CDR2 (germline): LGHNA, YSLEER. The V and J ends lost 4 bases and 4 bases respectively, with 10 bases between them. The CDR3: CASSLQMGTEAFF. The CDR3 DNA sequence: TGCGCCAGCAGCCTACAGATGGGCACTGAAGCTTTCTTT.

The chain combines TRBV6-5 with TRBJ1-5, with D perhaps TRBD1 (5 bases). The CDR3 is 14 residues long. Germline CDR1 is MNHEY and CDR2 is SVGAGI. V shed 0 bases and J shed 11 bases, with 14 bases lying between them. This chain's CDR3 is CASSYSQGGGSQHF. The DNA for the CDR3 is TGTGCCAGCAGTTACTCTCAGGGCGGTGGATCCCAGCATTTT.

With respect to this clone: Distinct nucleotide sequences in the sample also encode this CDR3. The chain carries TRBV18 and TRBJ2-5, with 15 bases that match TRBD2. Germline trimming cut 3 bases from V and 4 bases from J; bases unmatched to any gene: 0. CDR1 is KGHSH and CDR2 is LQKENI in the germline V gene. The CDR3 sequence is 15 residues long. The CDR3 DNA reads TGTGCCAGCTCACCGGGACTAGCGGGAGGAGAGACCCAGTACTTC. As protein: CASSPGLAGGETQYF.

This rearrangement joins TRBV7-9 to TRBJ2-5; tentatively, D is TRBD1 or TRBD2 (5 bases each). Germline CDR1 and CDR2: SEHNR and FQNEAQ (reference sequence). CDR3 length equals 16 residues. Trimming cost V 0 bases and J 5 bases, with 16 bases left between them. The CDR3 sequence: CASSLAGDPTGETQYF. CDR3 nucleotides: TGTGCCAGCAGCTTAGCGGGGGACCCTACTGGGGAGACCCAGTACTTC.

CDR3 sequence: CASSGQSNQPQHF. The DNA for the CDR3 is TGTGCCAGCAGTGGTCAGAGCAATCAGCCCCAGCATTTT. This sequence joins TRBV6-1 and TRBJ1-5; D gene uncertain. V lost 4 bases to trimming and J lost 1 base, with 5 bases between them. Germline V gives CDR1 MNHNS, CDR2 SASEGT. This CDR3 region has 13 residues.

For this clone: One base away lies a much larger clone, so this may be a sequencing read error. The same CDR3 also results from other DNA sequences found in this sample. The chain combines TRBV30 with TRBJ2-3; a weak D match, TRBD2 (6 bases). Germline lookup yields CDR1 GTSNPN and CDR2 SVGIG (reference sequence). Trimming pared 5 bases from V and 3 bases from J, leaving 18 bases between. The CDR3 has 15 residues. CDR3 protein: CAWGRAGRGTDTQYF. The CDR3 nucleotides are TGTGCCTGGGGTCGGGCGGGAAGAGGGACAGATACGCAGTATTTT.

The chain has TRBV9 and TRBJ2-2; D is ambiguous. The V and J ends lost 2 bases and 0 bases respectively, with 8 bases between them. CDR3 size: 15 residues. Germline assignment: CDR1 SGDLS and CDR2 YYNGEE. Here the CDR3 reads CASSVGSSNTGELFF. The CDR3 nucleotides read TGTGCCAGCAGCGTGGGCTCTTCGAACACCGGGGAGCTGTTTTTT.

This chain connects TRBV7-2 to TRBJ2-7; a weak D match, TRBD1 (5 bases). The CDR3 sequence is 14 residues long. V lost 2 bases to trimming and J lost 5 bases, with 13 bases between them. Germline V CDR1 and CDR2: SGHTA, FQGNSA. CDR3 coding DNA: TGTGCCAGCAGCTTATCCAGGGCGGCGAACGAGCAGTACTTC. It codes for CASSLSRAANEQYF.

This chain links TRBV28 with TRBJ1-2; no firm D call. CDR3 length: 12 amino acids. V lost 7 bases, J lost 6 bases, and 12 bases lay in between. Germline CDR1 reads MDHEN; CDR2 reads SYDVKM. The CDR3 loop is CASNLGFHGYTF. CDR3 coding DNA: TGTGCCAGCAACCTGGGATTTCATGGCTACACCTTC.

The CDR3 region has the DNA TGTGCCAGCTCACCACCCCCTAGCGGAGTAGCCAAAAACATTCAGTACTTC. This gives the protein CASSPPPSGVAKNIQYF. The chain combines TRBV18 with TRBJ2-4; 7 bases align to TRBD2. Germline CDR1 and CDR2: KGHSH and LQKENI. The CDR3 covers 17 residues. Trimming at V came to 0 bases and at J to 0 bases, leaving 5 bases not matched to a gene.

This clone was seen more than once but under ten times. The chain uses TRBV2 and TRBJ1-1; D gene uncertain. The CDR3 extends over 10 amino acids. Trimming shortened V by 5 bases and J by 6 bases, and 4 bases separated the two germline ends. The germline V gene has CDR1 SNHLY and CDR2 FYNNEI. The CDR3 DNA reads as TGTGCCAGCAGTTTCCCTGAAGCTTTCTTT. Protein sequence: CASSFPEAFF.

Here the CDR3 DNA reads TGTGCCAGCAGGGAGACTAGCGGGAGATATGGAGAGACCCAGTACTTC. Protein product: CASRETSGRYGETQYF. The V gene is TRBV28, the J gene TRBJ2-5; TRBD2 agrees at 12 bases. CDR1 and CDR2 from the germline V gene are MDHEN and SYDVKM. Trimming removed 6 bases from V and 4 bases from J; junction bases left unmatched: 9. The length of the CDR3 is 16 residues.

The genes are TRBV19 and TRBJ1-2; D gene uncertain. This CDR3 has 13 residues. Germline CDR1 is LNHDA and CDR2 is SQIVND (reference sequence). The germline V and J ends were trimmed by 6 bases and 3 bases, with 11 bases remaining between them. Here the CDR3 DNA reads TGTGCCAGTAGCCCGTACGGAGACTATGGCTACACCTTC. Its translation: CASSPYGDYGYTF.

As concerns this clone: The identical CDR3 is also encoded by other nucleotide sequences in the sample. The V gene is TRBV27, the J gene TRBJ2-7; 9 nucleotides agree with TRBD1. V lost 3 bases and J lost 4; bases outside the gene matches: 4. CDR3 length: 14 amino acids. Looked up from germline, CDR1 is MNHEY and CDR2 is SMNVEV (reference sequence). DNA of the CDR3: TGTGCCAGCAGTTTTAGGGACAGGGATTACGAGCAGTACTTC. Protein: CASSFRDRDYEQYF.

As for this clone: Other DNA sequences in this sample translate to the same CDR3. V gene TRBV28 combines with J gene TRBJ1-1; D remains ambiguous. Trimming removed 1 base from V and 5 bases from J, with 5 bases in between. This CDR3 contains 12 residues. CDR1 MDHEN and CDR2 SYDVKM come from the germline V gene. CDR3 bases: TGTGCCAGCAGTTTATTAGGAACTGAAGCTTTCTTT. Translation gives CASSLLGTEAFF.

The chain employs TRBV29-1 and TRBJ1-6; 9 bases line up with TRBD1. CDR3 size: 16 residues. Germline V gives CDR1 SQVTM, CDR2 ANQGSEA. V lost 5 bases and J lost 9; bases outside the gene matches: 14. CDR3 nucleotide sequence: TGCAGCGTTCCCATTCCCGGGACAGGGATTTCTTCACCCCTCCACTTT. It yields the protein CSVPIPGTGISSPLHF.

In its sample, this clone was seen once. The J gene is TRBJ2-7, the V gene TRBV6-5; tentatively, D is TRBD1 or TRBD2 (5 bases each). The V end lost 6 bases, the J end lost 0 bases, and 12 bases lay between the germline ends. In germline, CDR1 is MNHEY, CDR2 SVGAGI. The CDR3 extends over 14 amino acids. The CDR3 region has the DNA TGTGCCAGCAGAGACAGAGGGTTCTCCTACGAGCAGTACTTC. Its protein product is CASRDRGFSYEQYF.

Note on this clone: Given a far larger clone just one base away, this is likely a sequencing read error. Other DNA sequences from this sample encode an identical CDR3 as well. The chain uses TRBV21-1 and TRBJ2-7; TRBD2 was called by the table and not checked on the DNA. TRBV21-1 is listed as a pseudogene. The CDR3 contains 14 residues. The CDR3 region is CASSKGSGSYEQYF. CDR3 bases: TGTGCCAGCAGCAAGGGAAGCGGGAGCTACGAGCAGTACTTC.

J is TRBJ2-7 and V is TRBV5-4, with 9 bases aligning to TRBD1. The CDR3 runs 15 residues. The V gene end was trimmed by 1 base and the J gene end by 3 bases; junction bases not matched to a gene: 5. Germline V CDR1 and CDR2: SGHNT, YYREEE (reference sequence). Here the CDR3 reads CASSLLGGQGYEQYF. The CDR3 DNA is TGTGCCAGCAGCTTGCTGGGGGGACAGGGCTACGAGCAGTACTTC.

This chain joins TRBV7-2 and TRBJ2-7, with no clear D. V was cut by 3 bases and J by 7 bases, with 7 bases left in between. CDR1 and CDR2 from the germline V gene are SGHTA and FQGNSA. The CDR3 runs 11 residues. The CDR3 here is CASSFGLEQYF. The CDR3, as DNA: TGTGCCAGCAGCTTCGGGCTAGAGCAGTACTTC.

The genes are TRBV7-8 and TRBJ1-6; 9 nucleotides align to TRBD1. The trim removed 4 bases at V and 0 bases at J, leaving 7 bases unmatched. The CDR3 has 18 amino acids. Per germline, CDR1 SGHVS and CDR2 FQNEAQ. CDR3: CASSSRQGGSSYNSPLHF. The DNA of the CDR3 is TGTGCCAGCAGCTCCCGACAGGGGGGAAGCTCCTATAATTCACCCCTCCACTTT. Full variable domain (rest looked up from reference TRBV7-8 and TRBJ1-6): GAGVSQSPRYKVAKRGQDVALRCDPISGHVSLFWYQQALGQGPEFLTYFQNEAQLDKSGLPSDRFFAERPEGSVSTLKIQRTQQEDSAVYLCASSSRQGGSSYNSPLHFGNGTRLTVT.

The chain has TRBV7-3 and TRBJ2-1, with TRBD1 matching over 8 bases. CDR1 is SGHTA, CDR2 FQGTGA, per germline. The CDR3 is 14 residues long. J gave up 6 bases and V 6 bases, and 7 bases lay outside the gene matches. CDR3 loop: CASSRDRGSNEQFF. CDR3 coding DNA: TGTGCCAGCAGTCGAGACAGGGGATCCAATGAGCAGTTCTTC.

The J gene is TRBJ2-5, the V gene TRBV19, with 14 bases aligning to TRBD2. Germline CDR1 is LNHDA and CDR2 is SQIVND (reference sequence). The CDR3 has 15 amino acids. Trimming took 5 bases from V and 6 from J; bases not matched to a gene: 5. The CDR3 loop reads CASSLGLAGGKTQYF. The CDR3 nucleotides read TGTGCCAGTAGTTTAGGACTAGCGGGAGGAAAGACCCAGTACTTC.

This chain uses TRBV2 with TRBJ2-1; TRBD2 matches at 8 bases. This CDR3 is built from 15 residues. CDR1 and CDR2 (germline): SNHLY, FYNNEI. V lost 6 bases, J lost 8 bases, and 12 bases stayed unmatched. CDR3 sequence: CASSSSGSVRDEQFF. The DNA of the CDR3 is TGTGCCAGCAGCTCGAGCGGGAGTGTAAGGGATGAGCAGTTCTTC.

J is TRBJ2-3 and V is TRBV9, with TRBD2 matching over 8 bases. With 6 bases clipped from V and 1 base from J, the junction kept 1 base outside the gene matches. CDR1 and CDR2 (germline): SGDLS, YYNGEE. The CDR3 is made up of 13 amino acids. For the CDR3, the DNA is TGTGCCAGCACGACTAGCGGCACAGATACGCAGTATTTT. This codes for CASTTSGTDTQYF.